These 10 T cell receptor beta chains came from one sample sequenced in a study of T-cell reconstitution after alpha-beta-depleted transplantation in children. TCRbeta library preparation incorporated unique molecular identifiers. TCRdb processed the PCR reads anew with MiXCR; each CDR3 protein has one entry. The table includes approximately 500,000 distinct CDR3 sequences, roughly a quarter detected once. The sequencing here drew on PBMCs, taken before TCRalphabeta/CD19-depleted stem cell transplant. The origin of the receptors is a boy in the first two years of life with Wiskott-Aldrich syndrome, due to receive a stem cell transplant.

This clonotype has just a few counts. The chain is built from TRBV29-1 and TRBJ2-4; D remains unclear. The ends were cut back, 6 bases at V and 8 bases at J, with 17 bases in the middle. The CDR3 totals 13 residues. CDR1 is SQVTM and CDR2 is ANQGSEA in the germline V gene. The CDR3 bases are TGCAGCGTCCGAAAGGGTTTATACGACATTCAGTACTTC. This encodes CSVRKGLYDIQYF.

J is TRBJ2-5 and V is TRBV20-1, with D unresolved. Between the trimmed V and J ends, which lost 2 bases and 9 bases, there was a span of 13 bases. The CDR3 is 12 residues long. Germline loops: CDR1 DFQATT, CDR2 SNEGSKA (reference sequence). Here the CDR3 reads CSARLGDMAQYF. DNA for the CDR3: TGCAGTGCTAGATTGGGTGATATGGCCCAGTACTTC.

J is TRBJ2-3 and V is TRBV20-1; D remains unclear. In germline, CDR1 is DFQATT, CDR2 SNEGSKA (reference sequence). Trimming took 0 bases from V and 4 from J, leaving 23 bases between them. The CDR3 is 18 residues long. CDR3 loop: CSARDLGRFGLSADTQYF. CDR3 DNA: TGCAGTGCTAGAGATCTAGGCCGCTTCGGGTTGTCCGCAGATACGCAGTATTTT.

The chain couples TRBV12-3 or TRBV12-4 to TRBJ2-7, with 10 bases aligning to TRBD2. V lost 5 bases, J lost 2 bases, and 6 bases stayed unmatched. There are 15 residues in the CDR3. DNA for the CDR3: TGTGCCAGCAGTATGAAGCGGGAGGGCCCCTACGAGCAGTACTTC. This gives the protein CASSMKREGPYEQYF.

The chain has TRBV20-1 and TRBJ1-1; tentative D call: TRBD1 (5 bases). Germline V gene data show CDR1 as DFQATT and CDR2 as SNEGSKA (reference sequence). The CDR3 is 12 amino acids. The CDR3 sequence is CGARVMNTEAFF. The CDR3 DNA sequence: TGCGGGGCAAGGGTGATGAACACTGAAGCTTTCTTT.

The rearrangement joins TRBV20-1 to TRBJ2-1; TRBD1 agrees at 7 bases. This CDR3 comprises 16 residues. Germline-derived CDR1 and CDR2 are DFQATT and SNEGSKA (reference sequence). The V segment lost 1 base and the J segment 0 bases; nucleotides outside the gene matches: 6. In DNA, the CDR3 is TGCAGTGCTAGAGGAAAGGACAGGTACTCCTACAATGAGCAGTTCTTC. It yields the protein CSARGKDRYSYNEQFF.

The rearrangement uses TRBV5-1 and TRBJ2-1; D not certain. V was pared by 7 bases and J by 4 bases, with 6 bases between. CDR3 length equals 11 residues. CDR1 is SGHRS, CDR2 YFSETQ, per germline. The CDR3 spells CASYTYNEQFF. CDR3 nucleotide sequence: TGCGCCAGCTATACTTACAATGAGCAGTTCTTC.

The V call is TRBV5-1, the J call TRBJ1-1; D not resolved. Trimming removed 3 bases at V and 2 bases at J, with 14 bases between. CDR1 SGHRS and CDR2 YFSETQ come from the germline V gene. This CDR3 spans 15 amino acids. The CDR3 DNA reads TGCGCCAGCAGCTCGGGCCAGGTTCCCAACACTGAAGCTTTCTTT. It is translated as CASSSGQVPNTEAFF.

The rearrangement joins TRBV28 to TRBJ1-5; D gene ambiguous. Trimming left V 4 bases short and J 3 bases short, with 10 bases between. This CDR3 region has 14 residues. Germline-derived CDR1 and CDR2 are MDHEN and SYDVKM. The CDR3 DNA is TGTGCCAGCAGTTCGAATGGGCCCAATCAGCCCCAGCATTTT. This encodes CASSSNGPNQPQHF.

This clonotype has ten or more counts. CDR3 sequence (DNA): TGTGCCAGCAGCCTACTAGCGGGCCAAGAGACCCAGTACTTC. Amino acid sequence: CASSLLAGQETQYF. V and J are TRBV12-3 or TRBV12-4 and TRBJ2-5, with TRBD2 identical over 9 bases. The CDR3 is 14 amino acids. J lost 1 base, V lost 6 bases, and 3 bases had no gene match.